The 12 T cell receptor beta chains below were found in one sample sequenced in a study of cytomegalovirus exposure and HLA in healthy donors. Amplification used 60 Vbeta primers and 13 Jbeta primers. Data came from immunoSEQ multiplex PCR; TCRdb stores just in-frame clones and leaves some out. This table holds 130,000 to 150,000 clones, about 75% found once. The sequenced material came from PBMCs. The receptor source for this set is a male donor in good health and CMV-seronegative.

The chain uses TRBV6-1 and TRBJ2-7, with 7 positions matching TRBD1. After removal of 1 base from V and 7 bases from J, the junction contained 7 bases not matched to a gene. Germline V gives CDR1 MNHNS, CDR2 SASEGT. The CDR3 consists of 14 residues. DNA of the CDR3: TGTGCCAGCAGTGAAGAAAGGGGGCGCCGGGAGCAGTACTTC. It is translated as CASSEERGRREQYF.

The V call is TRBV5-1, the J call TRBJ1-3; the D gene is possibly TRBD1 (5 bases). Germline V gene lookup returns CDR1 SGHRS and CDR2 YFSETQ. The CDR3 extends over 14 amino acids. V was clipped by 0 bases and J by 2 bases, with 6 bases between them. The CDR3 DNA follows: TGCGCCAGCAGCTTGGAGGGGACTGGAAACACCATATATTTT. Residues: CASSLEGTGNTIYF.

This clone was observed a handful of times. The V call is TRBV7-9, the J call TRBJ1-1; D uncertain. CDR1 SEHNR and CDR2 FQNEAQ come from the germline V gene (reference sequence). The CDR3 contains 13 residues. V dropped 3 bases and J dropped 7 bases, with 12 bases sitting between them. In nucleotides, the CDR3 is TGTGCCAGCAGCTTCACCCGGACTATTGAAGCTTTCTTT. Its translation is CASSFTRTIEAFF.

The chain has TRBV10-3 and TRBJ1-3; 9 positions agree with TRBD1. The ends lost 0 bases at V and 0 bases at J; junction bases unmatched: 12. This CDR3 region has 20 residues. Germline V gives CDR1 ENHRY, CDR2 SYGVKD. The CDR3 sequence: CAISESKGTGQGDSGNTIYF. DNA for the CDR3: TGTGCCATCAGTGAGTCGAAGGGGACGGGACAGGGCGACTCTGGAAACACCATATATTTT.

The V call is TRBV7-9, the J call TRBJ2-5; D may be TRBD1 (5 bases). The CDR3 sequence is 14 residues long. Per the germline V gene, CDR1 is SEHNR and CDR2 is FQNEAQ (reference sequence). V dropped 6 bases and J dropped 1 base, with 12 bases sitting between them. DNA for the CDR3: TGTGCCAGCAGTCCAGACAGTCCCCAAGAGACCCAGTACTTC. Translated, it gives CASSPDSPQETQYF. Complete variable domain (other parts from reference TRBV7-9 and TRBJ2-5): DTGVSQNPRHKITKRGQNVTFRCDPISEHNRLYWYRQTLGQGPEFLTYFQNEAQLEKSRLLSDRFSAERPKGSFSTLEIQRTEQGDSAMYLCASSPDSPQETQYFGPGTRLLVL.

There are a few counts of this clone. A read error may account for a junction end that differs from germline. V usage is TRBV7-9 and J usage is TRBJ2-2; TRBD2 matches 9 bases. The CDR3 is 17 residues long. The germline V gene encodes CDR1 SEHNR and CDR2 FQNEAQ (reference sequence). The CDR3 coding sequence is TGTTCCAGCAGCTTTTCCCTAGCGGGGCGAGTCGCCGGGGAGCTGTTTTTT. As protein: CSSSFSLAGRVAGELFF. The full variable domain, its missing parts supplied by reference TRBV7-9 and TRBJ2-2, is DTGVSQNPRHKITKRGQNVTFRCDPISEHNRLYWYRQTLGQGPEFLTYFQNEAQLEKSRLLSDRFSAERPKGSFSTLEIQRTEQGDSAMYLCSSSFSLAGRVAGELFFGEGSRLTVL.

The chain joins TRBV7-2 to TRBJ2-6; D gene ambiguous. The CDR3 covers 19 residues. The V end lost 0 bases, the J end lost 1 base, and 16 bases lay between the germline ends. From germline, CDR1 is SGHTA and CDR2 FQGNSA. The chain's CDR3 is CASSLALRGARSGANVLTF. CDR3 coding DNA: TGTGCCAGCAGCTTAGCTCTCCGCGGAGCTAGGTCTGGGGCCAACGTCCTGACTTTC.

The rearrangement uses TRBV10-3 and TRBJ2-7; possible D gene TRBD2, 5 bases. Germline V gene data show CDR1 as ENHRY and CDR2 as SYGVKD. V lost 4 bases and J 5 bases, leaving 15 bases between the germline ends. The CDR3 is made up of 14 amino acids. The CDR3 DNA follows: TGTGCCATCAGTGGGGGTGAGGGTTCGCACGAGCAGTACTTC. This gives the protein CAISGGEGSHEQYF.

The chain combines TRBV9 with TRBJ2-1; 7 nucleotides line up with TRBD1. The CDR3 length is 14 residues. V lost 0 bases and J lost 7; bases outside the gene matches: 4. Germline CDR1 and CDR2: SGDLS and YYNGEE. CDR3 region: CASSVGDRENEQFF. The CDR3 DNA sequence: TGTGCCAGCAGCGTAGGAGACAGGGAGAATGAGCAGTTCTTC.

Only one count was recorded for this clone. V usage is TRBV18 and J usage is TRBJ1-5, with D tentatively TRBD1 (6 bases). The CDR3 covers 13 residues. Between the trimmed V and J ends, which lost 2 bases and 9 bases, there was a span of 11 bases. Germline CDR1 reads KGHSH; CDR2 reads LQKENI. The CDR3 DNA is TGTGCCAGCTCACCATTAGGGGGGGTGCCCCAGCATTTT. Protein: CASSPLGGVPQHF.

The rearrangement joins TRBV19 to TRBJ1-2; a possible D gene is TRBD1 (6 bases). V was cut by 4 bases and J by 5 bases, with 14 bases left in between. Germline CDR1 and CDR2: LNHDA and SQIVND (reference sequence). The CDR3 runs to 14 residues. CDR3 in DNA: TGTGCCAGTAGTAGCTTACAGGGAAGGTATGGCTACACCTTC. Amino acids: CASSSLQGRYGYTF.

V usage is TRBV2 and J usage is TRBJ2-7, with TRBD2 matching over 11 bases. Germline values: CDR1 SNHLY, CDR2 FYNNEI. The V gene end was trimmed by 4 bases and the J gene end by 9 bases; junction bases not matched to a gene: 14. This CDR3 has 16 amino acids. The CDR3: CASSVPLAGESRVQYF. For the CDR3, the DNA is TGTGCCAGCAGTGTACCACTAGCGGGAGAGTCAAGGGTGCAGTACTTC.